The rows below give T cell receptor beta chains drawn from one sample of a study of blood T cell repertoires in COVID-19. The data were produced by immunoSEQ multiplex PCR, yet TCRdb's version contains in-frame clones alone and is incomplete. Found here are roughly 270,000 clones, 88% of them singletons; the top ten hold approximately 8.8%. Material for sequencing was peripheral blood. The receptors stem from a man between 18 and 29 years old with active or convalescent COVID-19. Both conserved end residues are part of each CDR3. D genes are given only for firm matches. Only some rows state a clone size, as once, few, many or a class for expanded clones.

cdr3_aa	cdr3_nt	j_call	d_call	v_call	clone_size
CASSPGGYTQNEQFF	TGTGCCAGCAGCCCGGGGGGCTACACTCAAAATGAGCAGTTCTTC	TRBJ2-1	-	TRBV5-4	few
CASSQDFAGYNEQFF	TGCGCCAGCAGCCAAGATTTTGCCGGTTACAATGAGCAGTTCTTC	TRBJ2-1	-	TRBV4-3	-
CASSLGPGQGLEYGYTF	TGCGCCAGCAGCCTGGGCCCCGGACAGGGGTTGGAGTATGGCTACACCTTC	TRBJ1-2	TRBD1	TRBV5-1	-
CASTAGNSGYGYTF	TGTGCCAGCACGGCAGGGAATAGCGGCTATGGCTACACCTTC	TRBJ1-2	-	TRBV6-5	-
CASSQDPGAGEKLFF	TGCGCCAGCAGCCAAGACCCTGGGGCAGGAGAAAAACTGTTTTTT	TRBJ1-4	-	TRBV4-3	-
CASSWTVPQNIQYF	TGTGCCAGCAGTTGGACAGTACCCCAAAACATTCAGTACTTC	TRBJ2-4	-	TRBV5-5	-
CATLGGDYGYTF	TGTGCCACCTTGGGGGGGGACTATGGCTACACCTTC	TRBJ1-2	-	TRBV24-1	-
CASSYSGGGDQPQHF	TGTGCCAGCAGTTACTCGGGGGGAGGGGATCAGCCCCAGCATTTT	TRBJ1-5	-	TRBV6-5	-
CASSLVRAGTGVNQPQHF	TGTGCCAGCAGCTTAGTCAGGGCTGGGACAGGGGTCAATCAGCCCCAGCATTTT	TRBJ1-5	TRBD1	TRBV7-9	-
CASSPPGQGIKNYGYTF	TGTGCCAGCAGCCCCCCGGGACAGGGTATAAAAAACTATGGCTACACCTTC	TRBJ1-2	TRBD1	TRBV5-5	-
CASSTGQGRHNEQFF	TGTGCCAGCAGTACCGGACAGGGTCGGCACAATGAGCAGTTCTTC	TRBJ2-1	TRBD1	TRBV6-5	-
CASSVSRTSAKDTQYF	TGTGCCAGCAGCGTATCGAGGACTAGCGCGAAAGATACGCAGTATTTT	TRBJ2-3	TRBD2	TRBV9	-
CASSETRLRTNTDTQYF	TGCGCCAGCAGTGAGACCCGACTGCGGACAAACACAGATACGCAGTATTTT	TRBJ2-3	-	TRBV10-1	-
CASSPSGAHEQYF	TGTGCCAGCAGCCCAAGCGGGGCCCACGAGCAGTACTTC	TRBJ2-7	TRBD2	TRBV3-1/TRBV3-2	-
CASSPDQGETQYF	TGCGCCAGCAGCCCGGACCAGGGAGAGACCCAGTACTTC	TRBJ2-5	-	TRBV5-1	-
CASSLVPQGARYEQYF	TGTGCCAGCAGCTTGGTCCCACAGGGGGCGCGGTACGAGCAGTACTTC	TRBJ2-7	TRBD1	TRBV27	-
CASTGTALGYTF	TGTGCCAGTACCGGGACAGCCCTCGGCTACACCTTC	TRBJ1-2	TRBD1	TRBV19	-
CASSTGEMETQYF	TGTGCCAGCAGCACGGGAGAGATGGAGACCCAGTACTTC	TRBJ2-5	-	TRBV5-4	-
CASSPYSRGAFTDTQYF	TGTGCCAGCAGCCCCTACTCCCGGGGGGCTTTCACAGATACGCAGTATTTT	TRBJ2-3	-	TRBV7-6	-
CASSERRGGSSYEQYF	TGTGCCAGCAGTGAGAGGAGGGGGGGGAGCTCCTACGAGCAGTACTTC	TRBJ2-7	-	TRBV2	once
CASSLLRQDNQPQHF	TGTGCCAGCAGCTTACTGCGACAGGATAATCAGCCCCAGCATTTT	TRBJ1-5	-	TRBV7-8	once
CASSKACGRSHRGCNYGYTF	TGTGCCAGCAGCAAAGCCTGCGGCCGTTCACACAGGGGTTGCAACTATGGCTACACCTTC	TRBJ1-2	-	TRBV21-1	-
CASSLVGFEGQYF	TGTGCCAGCAGCTTAGTCGGGTTCGAAGGGCAGTATTTT	TRBJ2-3	-	TRBV7-2	-
CASSPPGGAGGRGEQYF	TGTGCCAGCTCACCCCCGGGGGGAGCGGGGGGAAGAGGCGAGCAGTACTTC	TRBJ2-7	TRBD2	TRBV18	-
CASSEATGWRGQPQHF	TGCGCCAGCAGTGAGGCTACAGGGTGGCGAGGTCAGCCCCAGCATTTT	TRBJ1-5	-	TRBV10-2	once
CASSQEPQGNEKLFF	TGCGCCAGCAGCCAAGAGCCCCAGGGTAATGAAAAACTGTTTTTT	TRBJ1-4	-	TRBV4-1	-
CASSLSLEGLYSEAFF	TGTGCCAGCAGCTTAAGTCTCGAGGGTCTTTACTCGGAAGCTTTCTTT	TRBJ1-1	-	TRBV7-6	-
CASSLAGGPRETQYF	TGTGCCAGCAGCTTAGCGGGGGGGCCACGGGAGACCCAGTACTTC	TRBJ2-5	TRBD2	TRBV13	-